The rows below give T cell receptor beta chains drawn from one sample of a study of blood T cell repertoires in COVID-19. Using immunoSEQ multiplex PCR, the repertoire was profiled, and TCRdb retains in-frame clones only, with some absent. In the table there are under 200,000 clones, approximately 84% of which are singletons. Sequencing used PBMCs or T cells enriched from blood (not recorded which). All receptors derive from a man between 50 and 59 years old who had recovered from COVID-19. The CDR3 runs from the conserved cysteine through the conserved F or W. The order of the fields is J gene, D gene, V gene, CDR3 length, clone size, CDR3 DNA, CDR3 protein. D genes are given only for firm matches. Clone sizes are given selectively: once, few, many, or a class where the clone is expanded.

>TRBJ1-2|-|TRBV2|13|few
TGTGCCAGCAGTGCGGACTCGAACTATGGCTACACCTTC
CASSADSNYGYTF
>TRBJ1-6|TRBD1|TRBV10-3|13|-
TGTGCCATTGGACAGGGGGCTATTTCACCCCTCCACTTT
CAIGQGAISPLHF
>TRBJ2-6|-|TRBV7-2|17|-
TGTGCCAGCAGTCGGACGGGGATCGGGGTAGGGGCCAACGTCCTGACTTTC
CASSRTGIGVGANVLTF
>TRBJ1-5|TRBD1|TRBV18|15|-
TGTGCCAGCTCATCCTCACAGGGGATCAATCAGCCCCAGCATTTT
CASSSSQGINQPQHF
>TRBJ1-2|-|TRBV24-1|14|-
TGTGCCACCAGTGATTCTCGGGGGAAAAGGGGCTACACCTTC
CATSDSRGKRGYTF
>TRBJ2-1|-|TRBV7-2|16|-
TGTGCCAGCAGCTTAGGCGCTCTTAGCTCCTACAATGAGCAGTTCTTC
CASSLGALSSYNEQFF
>TRBJ1-1|-|TRBV5-5|15|-
TGTGCCAGCAGCTGGGACTCTTCCCGAGGGACTGAAGCTTTCTTT
CASSWDSSRGTEAFF
>TRBJ2-7|-|TRBV10-3|16|-
TGTGCCATCAGTGAGTCGATCGTTCTGAGCTCCTACGAGCAGTACTTC
CAISESIVLSSYEQYF
>TRBJ2-2|-|TRBV7-9|14|-
TGTGCCAGCAGCTTAGTCATTTCCACCGGGGAGCTGTTTTTT
CASSLVISTGELFF
>TRBJ1-2|-|TRBV7-6|13|-
TGTGCCAGCAGCTCCGGGGGACTCTATGGCTACACCTTC
CASSSGGLYGYTF
>TRBJ1-5|TRBD1|TRBV9|15|-
TGTGCCAGCAGCGGAACAGGGGCGAGCAATCAGCCCCAGCATTTT
CASSGTGASNQPQHF
>TRBJ1-2|-|TRBV18|15|-
TGTGCCAGCTCACGGCCCGTAGGACAGTCCTATGGCTACACCTTC
CASSRPVGQSYGYTF
>TRBJ1-6|TRBD1|TRBV7-9|19|once
TGTGCCAGCAGCTTAGGGCCGGGACAGAACAACATGGGAAATTCACCCCTCCACTTT
CASSLGPGQNNMGNSPLHF
>TRBJ1-1|-|TRBV11-1|13|-
TGTGCCAGCAGCCGCCGAGGAGGGACTGAAGCTTTCTTT
CASSRRGGTEAFF
>TRBJ1-2|TRBD1|TRBV4-3|14|-
TGCGCCAGCAGCCGGGGACAGGGCTCCTATGGCTACACCTTC
CASSRGQGSYGYTF
>TRBJ1-6|-|TRBV10-3|14|-
TGTGCCATCAGAGGGCCCGGGGAGAATTCACCCCTCCACTTT
CAIRGPGENSPLHF
>TRBJ2-7|-|TRBV7-8|14|once
TGTGCCAGCAGCCCCCCCGACAGGATCTACGAGCAGTACTTC
CASSPPDRIYEQYF
>TRBJ1-2|TRBD1|TRBV28|15|once
TGTGCCAGCAGTTTAAGACAGGGGGTCGGGAATGGCTACACCTTC
CASSLRQGVGNGYTF
>TRBJ1-1|-|TRBV2|16|-
TGTGCCAGCAGTGAAGGCGGGGCAGCCTGGGGCACTGAAGCTTTCTTT
CASSEGGAAWGTEAFF
>TRBJ1-5|-|TRBV6-5|14|-
TGTGCCAGCGGGGAGTCGGGGGTGAATCAGCCCCAGCATTTT
CASGESGVNQPQHF
>TRBJ2-3|-|TRBV10-3|19|-
TGTGCCATCGGTCCAAACGCGCAGGGGAGACTAGCCGCGCCAGATACGCAGTATTTT
CAIGPNAQGRLAAPDTQYF
>TRBJ1-1|-|TRBV18|15|-
TGTGCCAGCTCGGTCAAACAGGGAACTAACACTGAAGCTTTCTTT
CASSVKQGTNTEAFF
>TRBJ2-2|-|TRBV25-1|12|-
TGTGCCAGCACCCGAGCTCCCGGGGAGCTGTTTTTT
CASTRAPGELFF